This is a list of T cell receptor beta chains from one sample in a study of shared clonotypes between healthy human individuals. The repertoire was sequenced with immunoSEQ multiplex PCR; TCRdb's copy has only in-frame clones and lacks some. The data hold 1 million to 1.2 million clones, with about 80% observed a single time. Source material: memory CD4+ T cells from PBMCs. These receptors originate from a man between 18 and 29 years old in good health. Some clones in this sample may be carry-over from other donors' samples. CDR3s include the opening cysteine and the closing phenylalanine or tryptophan. The order of the fields is V gene, J gene, D gene, clone size, CDR3 protein, CDR3 DNA. The D gene is left open where the match is weak. Size is omitted from some rows. Given values are once, few, many or a class for expanded clones.

>TRBV28|TRBJ1-2|NA|NA
CASRAQGYGYTF
TGTGCCAGCAGGGCTCAAGGCTATGGCTACACCTTC
>TRBV7-2|TRBJ2-7|NA|NA
CASSSWTSLREQYF
TGTGCCAGCAGCTCCTGGACATCCCTACGCGAGCAGTACTTC
>TRBV10-3|TRBJ1-1|NA|many
CAISEFGYGNTEAFF
TGTGCCATCAGTGAGTTCGGGTATGGGAACACTGAAGCTTTCTTT
>TRBV11-1|TRBJ2-5|TRBD1|NA
CASSPPGQGQETQYF
TGTGCCAGCAGCCCCCCAGGACAGGGCCAAGAGACCCAGTACTTC
>TRBV28|TRBJ1-1|TRBD1|NA
CASPPPTGRTEAFF
TGTGCCAGCCCCCCCCCGACAGGGAGGACTGAAGCTTTCTTT
>TRBV2|TRBJ2-5|NA|NA
CASSSGGRGRKTQYF
TGTGCCAGCAGCTCGGGGGGCAGGGGTCGGAAGACCCAGTACTTC
>TRBV5-1|TRBJ2-1|TRBD2|NA
CASSASGSNNEQFF
TGCGCCAGCAGCGCTAGCGGGAGCAACAATGAGCAGTTCTTC
>TRBV18|TRBJ2-7|NA|NA
CASSPGAGYEQYF
TGTGCCAGCTCACCAGGGGCTGGCTACGAGCAGTACTTC
>TRBV6-4|TRBJ1-5|NA|NA
CASLLFSASNQPQHF
TGTGCCAGCCTCCTTTTCAGTGCAAGCAATCAGCCCCAGCATTTT
>TRBV6-1|TRBJ1-6|NA|NA
CASSEEPHFSGSPLHF
TGTGCCAGCAGTGAAGAGCCCCATTTTTCGGGTTCACCCCTCCACTTT
>TRBV1|TRBJ2-3|NA|NA
CTSSQDPLAGVTDTQYF
TGCACCAGCAGCCAAGATCCCCTAGCGGGAGTCACAGATACGCAGTATTTT
>TRBV7-2|TRBJ2-3|NA|NA
CASSLGTPTDTQYF
TGTGCCAGCAGCCTAGGGACCCCCACAGATACGCAGTATTTT
>TRBV5-1|TRBJ2-7|TRBD2|NA
CASSLGFGTSGAYEQYF
TGCGCCAGCAGCTTGGGTTTCGGGACTAGCGGGGCCTACGAGCAGTACTTC
>TRBV30|TRBJ2-2|TRBD2|NA
CAWGRDPGELFF
TGTGCCTGGGGGAGGGACCCCGGGGAGCTGTTTTTT
>TRBV7-9|TRBJ2-3|TRBD1|once
CASSPRGQGATDTQYF
TGTGCCAGCAGCCCCCGGGGACAGGGGGCAACAGATACGCAGTATTTT
>TRBV28|TRBJ2-4|NA|NA
CASNMRAKNIQYF
TGTGCCAGCAACATGAGAGCCAAAAACATTCAGTACTTC
>TRBV11-3|TRBJ2-1|NA|NA
CASSSVGNNEQFF
TGTGCCAGCAGCTCAGTGGGAAACAATGAGCAGTTCTTC